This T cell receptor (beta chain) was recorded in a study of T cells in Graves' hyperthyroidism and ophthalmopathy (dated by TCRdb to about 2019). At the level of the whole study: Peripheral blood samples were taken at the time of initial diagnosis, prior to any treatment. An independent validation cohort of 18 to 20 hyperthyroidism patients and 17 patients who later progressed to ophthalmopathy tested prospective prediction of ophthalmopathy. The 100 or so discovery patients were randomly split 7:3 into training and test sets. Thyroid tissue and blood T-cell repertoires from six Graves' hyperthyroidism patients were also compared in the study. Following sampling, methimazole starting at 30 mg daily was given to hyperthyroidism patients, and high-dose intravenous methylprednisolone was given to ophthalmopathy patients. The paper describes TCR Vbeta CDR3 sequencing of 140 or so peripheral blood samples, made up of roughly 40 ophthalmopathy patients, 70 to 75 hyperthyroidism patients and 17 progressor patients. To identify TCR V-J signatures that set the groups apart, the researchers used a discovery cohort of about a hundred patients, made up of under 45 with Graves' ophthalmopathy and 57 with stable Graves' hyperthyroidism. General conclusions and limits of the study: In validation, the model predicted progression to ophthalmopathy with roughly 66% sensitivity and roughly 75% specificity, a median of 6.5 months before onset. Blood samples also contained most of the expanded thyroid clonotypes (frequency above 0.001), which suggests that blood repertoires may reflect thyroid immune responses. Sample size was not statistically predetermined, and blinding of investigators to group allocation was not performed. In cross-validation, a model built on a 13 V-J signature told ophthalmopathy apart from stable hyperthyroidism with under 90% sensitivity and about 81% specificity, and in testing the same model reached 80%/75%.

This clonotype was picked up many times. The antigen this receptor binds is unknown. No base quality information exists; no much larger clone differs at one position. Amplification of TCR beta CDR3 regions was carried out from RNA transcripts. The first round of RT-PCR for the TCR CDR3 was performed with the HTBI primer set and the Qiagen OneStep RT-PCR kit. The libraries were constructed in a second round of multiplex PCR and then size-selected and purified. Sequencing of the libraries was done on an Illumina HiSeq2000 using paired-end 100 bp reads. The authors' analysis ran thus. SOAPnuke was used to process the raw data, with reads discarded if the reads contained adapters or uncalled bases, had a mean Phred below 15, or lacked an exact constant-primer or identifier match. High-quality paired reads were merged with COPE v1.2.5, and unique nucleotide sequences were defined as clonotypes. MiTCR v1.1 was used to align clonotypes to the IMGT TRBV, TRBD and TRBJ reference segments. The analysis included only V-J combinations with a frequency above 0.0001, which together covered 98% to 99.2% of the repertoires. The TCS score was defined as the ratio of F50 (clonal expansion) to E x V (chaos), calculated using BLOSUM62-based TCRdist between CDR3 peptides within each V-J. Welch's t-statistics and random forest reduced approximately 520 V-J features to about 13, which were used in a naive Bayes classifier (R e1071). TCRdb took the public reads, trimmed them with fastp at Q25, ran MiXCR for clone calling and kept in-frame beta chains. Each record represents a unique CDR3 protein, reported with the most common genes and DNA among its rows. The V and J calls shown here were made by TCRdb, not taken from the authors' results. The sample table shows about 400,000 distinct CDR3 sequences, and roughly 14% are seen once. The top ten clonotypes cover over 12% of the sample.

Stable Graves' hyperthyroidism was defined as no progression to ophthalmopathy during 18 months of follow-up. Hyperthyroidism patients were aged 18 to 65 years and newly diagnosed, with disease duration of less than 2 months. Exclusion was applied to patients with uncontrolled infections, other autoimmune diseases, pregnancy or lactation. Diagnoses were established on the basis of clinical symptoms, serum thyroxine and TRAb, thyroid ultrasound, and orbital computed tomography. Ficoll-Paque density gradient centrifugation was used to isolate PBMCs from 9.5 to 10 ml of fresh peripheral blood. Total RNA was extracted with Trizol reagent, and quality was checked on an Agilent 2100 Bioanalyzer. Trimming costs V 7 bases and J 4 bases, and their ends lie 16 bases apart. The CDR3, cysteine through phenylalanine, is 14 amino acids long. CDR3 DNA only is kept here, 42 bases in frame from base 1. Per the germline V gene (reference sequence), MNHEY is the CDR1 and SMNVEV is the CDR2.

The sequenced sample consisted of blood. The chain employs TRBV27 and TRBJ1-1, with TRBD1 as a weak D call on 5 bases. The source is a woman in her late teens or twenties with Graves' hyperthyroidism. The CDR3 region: CASNSDIAGTEAFF. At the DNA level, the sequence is TGTGCCAGCAACTCGGACATCGCGGGCACTGAAGCTTTCTTT.